This TCR beta chain was documented in a study of neurological immune-mediated disorders (dated by TCRdb to about 2019). With regard to the full study: The study compared peripheral blood TCR-beta repertoires of HTLV-I-associated myelopathy (HAM/TSP) patients, multiple sclerosis patients and healthy controls using UMI-based sequencing. The approximately 100 TCR-beta libraries included longitudinal samples, technical triplicates and paired sorted CD4+ and CD8+ T-cell subsets alongside PBMC samples. Of the roughly 68 subjects in the cohort, approximately 15 were HAM/TSP patients, some 34 were multiple sclerosis patients, and approximately 20 were healthy controls. Overall study outcomes, separate from this receptor: TCR clonal expansion was greatest in HAM/TSP patients and smallest in MS patients, who ranked below even healthy controls. Across subjects, expanded clones never shared an identical CDR3 amino acid sequence, which suggests that the TCR-beta repertoires in every group were private.

To synthesize cDNA, template-switch 5'RACE was performed with a primer carrying a 10-nucleotide random unique molecular identifier so that each TCR transcript was tagged. Each sequencing run produced over 180 million TCR-beta sequences covering 15-18 subjects. The RNeasy kit was used for extraction of total RNA. TCR-beta VDJ regions were amplified with primers for the TCR constant region and the 5'RACE anchor, using the KAPA Real-time Library Amplification kit. A first PCR added sample indexes and Illumina adaptors, and a second PCR then raised library yield. After Ampure bead purification, the roughly 650 bp TCR product was size-selected on a 2% E-gel SizeSelection system. Before pooling, libraries had their quality checked on a Bioanalyzer, their concentration measured with Qubit, and their quantity determined with the Kapa Library Quantification kit. Libraries were sequenced paired-end 2 x 150 bp on an Illumina HiSeq 2500. To increase sequence diversity, 25-30% phiX was spiked into each library pool. The paper's processing steps were these. The quality-filtered reads were processed with the UMI-based MiGEC pipeline, whose error correction step removed more than 80% of the raw TCR sequences. IMGT germline references were used for aligning VDJ genes, and each clonotype was defined as a unique CDR3 amino acid sequence together with its V-J genes. Clonal expansion, Shannon diversity, and CDR3 relatedness (CalcPairwiseDistances, ClusterSamples) were evaluated with VDJtools, and phylogenetic trees were built with CLCbio workbench. Expanded clones were defined as having at least 8 unique UMIs, based on coefficient-of-variation modelling across technical triplicates. The public reads were run again by TCRdb, first through fastp at Q25 and then through MiXCR, and only productive beta chains were kept. Under each unique CDR3 protein, matching rows form one entry showing the most common genes and DNA. Clone size and V and J calls follow TCRdb, not the original study. The sample records tens of thousands of distinct CDR3 sequences, 10% of which are singletons. The ten biggest clones cover about 1.8% of the sample.

Including cysteine and phenylalanine, the CDR3 has 15 amino acids. CDR3 DNA only is kept here, 45 bases in frame from base 1. From the germline V gene, CDR1 is MNHEY and CDR2 is SVGAGI. Trimmed from V: 8 bases; trimmed from J: 4 bases; junction bases lacking a gene match: 5. This clonotype appeared a few times. Its antigen is currently not known. No base quality values were provided; no much bigger clone lies one nucleotide off. Healthy controls were blood bank volunteers in Maryland, USA. Unsorted PBMC libraries were generated from 2 million PBMCs stored in RNAlater at -80 °C until RNA extraction. PBMCs were separated from peripheral blood using Ficoll-Hypaque density gradient centrifugation and then cryopreserved in liquid nitrogen.

The V gene is TRBV6-5 and the J gene is TRBJ2-3, with 14 bases aligning to TRBD2. Sequencing used PBMCs. This receptor was identified in a man between 40 and 49 years old in good health. The CDR3 here reads CASGRLAGGADTQYF. The sequence in DNA is TGTGCCAGCGGAAGACTAGCGGGAGGGGCAGATACGCAGTATTTT.